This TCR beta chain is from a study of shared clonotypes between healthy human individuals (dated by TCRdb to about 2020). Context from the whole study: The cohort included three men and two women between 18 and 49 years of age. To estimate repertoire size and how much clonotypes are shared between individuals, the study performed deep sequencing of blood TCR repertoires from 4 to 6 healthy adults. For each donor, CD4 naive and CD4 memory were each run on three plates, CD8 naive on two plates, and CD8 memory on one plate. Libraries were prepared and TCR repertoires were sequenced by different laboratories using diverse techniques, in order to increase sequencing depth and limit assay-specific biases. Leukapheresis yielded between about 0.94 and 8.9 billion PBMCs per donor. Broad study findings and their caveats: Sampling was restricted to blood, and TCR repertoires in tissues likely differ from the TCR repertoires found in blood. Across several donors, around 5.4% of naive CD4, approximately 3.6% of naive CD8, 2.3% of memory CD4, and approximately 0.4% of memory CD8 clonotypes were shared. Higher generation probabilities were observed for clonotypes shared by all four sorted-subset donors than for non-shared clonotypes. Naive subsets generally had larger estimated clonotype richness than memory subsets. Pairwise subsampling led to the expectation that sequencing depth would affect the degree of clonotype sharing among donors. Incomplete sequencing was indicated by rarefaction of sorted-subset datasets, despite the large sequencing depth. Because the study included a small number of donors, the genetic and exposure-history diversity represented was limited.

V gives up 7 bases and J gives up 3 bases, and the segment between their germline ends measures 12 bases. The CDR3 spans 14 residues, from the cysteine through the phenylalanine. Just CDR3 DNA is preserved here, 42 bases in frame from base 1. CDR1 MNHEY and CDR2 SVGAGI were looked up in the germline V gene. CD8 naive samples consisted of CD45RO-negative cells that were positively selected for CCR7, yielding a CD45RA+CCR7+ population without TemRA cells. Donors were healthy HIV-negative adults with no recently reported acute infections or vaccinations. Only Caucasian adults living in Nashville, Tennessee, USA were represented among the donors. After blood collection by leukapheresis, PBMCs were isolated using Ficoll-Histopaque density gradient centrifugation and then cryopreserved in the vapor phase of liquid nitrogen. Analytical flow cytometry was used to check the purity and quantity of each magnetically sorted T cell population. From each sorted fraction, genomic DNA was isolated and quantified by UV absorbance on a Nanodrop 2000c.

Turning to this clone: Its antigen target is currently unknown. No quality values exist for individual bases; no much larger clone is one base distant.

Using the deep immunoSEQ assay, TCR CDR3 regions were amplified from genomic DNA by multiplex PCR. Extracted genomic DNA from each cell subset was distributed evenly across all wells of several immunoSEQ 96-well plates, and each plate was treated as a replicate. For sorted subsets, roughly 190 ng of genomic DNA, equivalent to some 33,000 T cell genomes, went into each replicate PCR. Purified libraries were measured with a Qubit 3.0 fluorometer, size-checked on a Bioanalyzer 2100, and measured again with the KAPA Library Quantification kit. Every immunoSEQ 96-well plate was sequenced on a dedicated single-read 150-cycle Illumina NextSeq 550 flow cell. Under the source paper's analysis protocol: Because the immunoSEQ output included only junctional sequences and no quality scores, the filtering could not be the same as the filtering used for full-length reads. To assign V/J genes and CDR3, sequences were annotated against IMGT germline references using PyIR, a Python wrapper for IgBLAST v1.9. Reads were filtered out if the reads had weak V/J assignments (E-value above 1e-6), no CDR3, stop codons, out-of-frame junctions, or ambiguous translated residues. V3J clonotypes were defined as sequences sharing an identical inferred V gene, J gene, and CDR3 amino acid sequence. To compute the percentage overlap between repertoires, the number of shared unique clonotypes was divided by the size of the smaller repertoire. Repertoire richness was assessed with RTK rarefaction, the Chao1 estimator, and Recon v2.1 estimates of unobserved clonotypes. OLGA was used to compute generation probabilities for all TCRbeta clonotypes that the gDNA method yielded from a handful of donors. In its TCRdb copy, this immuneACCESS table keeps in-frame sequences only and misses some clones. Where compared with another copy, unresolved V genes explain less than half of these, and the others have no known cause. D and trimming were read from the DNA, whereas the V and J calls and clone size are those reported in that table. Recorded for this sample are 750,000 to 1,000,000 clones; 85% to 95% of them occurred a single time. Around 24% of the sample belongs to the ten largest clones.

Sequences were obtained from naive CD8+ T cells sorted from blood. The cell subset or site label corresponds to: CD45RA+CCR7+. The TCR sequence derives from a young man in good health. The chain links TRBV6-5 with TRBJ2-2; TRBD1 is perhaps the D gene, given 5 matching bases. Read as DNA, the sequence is TGTGCCAGCAATCAGGGCGGATACACCGGGGAGCTGTTTTTT. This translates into CASNQGGYTGELFF.